Below are 24 T cell receptor beta chains sequenced from a single sample in a study of blood T cell repertoires in COVID-19. Here immunoSEQ multiplex PCR was the method, and the copy in TCRdb shows in-frame clones only, minus some. The sample carries 110,000 to 150,000 clones, 70% to 90% recorded once. Sequencing was carried out using PBMCs or T cells enriched from blood (not recorded which). Receptor source: a middle-aged woman who had recovered from COVID-19.

The chain recombines TRBV19 with TRBJ2-3; 9 bases align to TRBD1. From germline, CDR1 is LNHDA and CDR2 SQIVND (reference sequence). Trimming at V came to 7 bases and at J to 3 bases, leaving 5 bases not matched to a gene. This CDR3 region has 14 residues. CDR3 DNA sequence: TGTGCCAGTACCCACAGGGGGCCGACAGATACGCAGTATTTT. Translation: CASTHRGPTDTQYF.

This clone was detected only once. This sequence joins TRBV6-5 and TRBJ2-5, with D unresolved. The germline V and J ends were trimmed by 6 bases and 3 bases, with 11 bases remaining between them. Germline V lookup: CDR1 MNHEY, CDR2 SVGAGI. This CDR3 is built from 13 residues. The CDR3 here is CASSRGVEETQYF. CDR3 bases: TGTGCCAGCAGCCGCGGAGTGGAAGAGACCCAGTACTTC.

The rearrangement joins TRBV7-9 to TRBJ1-2; 7 positions match TRBD1. The CDR3 extends over 15 amino acids. CDR1 SEHNR and CDR2 FQNEAQ come from the germline V gene (reference sequence). Trimming cost V 8 bases and J 5 bases; bases outside gene matches: 14. The CDR3 region is CASQDAGTAIYGYTF. In DNA, the CDR3 is TGTGCCAGCCAAGACGCCGGGACAGCGATTTATGGCTACACCTTC.

The rearrangement links TRBV4-1 to TRBJ2-4; perhaps TRBD2 as D (5 bases). V was trimmed by 4 bases and J by 1 base, leaving 17 bases between them. The germline V gene has CDR1 MGHRA and CDR2 YSYEKL. The CDR3 consists of 17 residues. This chain's CDR3 is CASSPLGDGPAKNIQYF. The CDR3 DNA is TGCGCCAGCAGCCCCCTGGGAGACGGTCCGGCCAAAAACATTCAGTACTTC.

This clone was found a few times. CDR3: CASSIPRDNRGGQPQHF. The DNA for the CDR3 is TGTGCCAGTAGTATACCTCGAGATAACAGGGGAGGTCAGCCCCAGCATTTT. This chain joins TRBV19 and TRBJ1-5, with TRBD1 matching 7 bases. The CDR3 loop spans 17 amino acids. Looked up from germline, CDR1 is LNHDA and CDR2 is SQIVND (reference sequence). Trimming removed 2 bases from V and 6 bases from J; junction bases left unmatched: 13.

The chain couples TRBV5-5 to TRBJ2-2; D may be TRBD1 (6 bases). The V end was cut by 5 bases, the J end by 6 bases, with 17 bases between. CDR1 SGHKS and CDR2 YYEKEE come from the germline V gene (reference sequence). This CDR3 is 15 amino acids long. The CDR3: CASRSQGNRAGELFF. The CDR3 DNA follows: TGTGCCAGCAGATCACAGGGAAATCGCGCCGGGGAGCTGTTTTTT.

The chain has TRBV15 and TRBJ2-7, with 10 bases matching TRBD1. The trim removed 3 bases at V and 6 bases at J, leaving 8 bases unmatched. The CDR3 spans 15 residues. The germline V gene encodes CDR1 LNHNV and CDR2 YYDKDF (reference sequence). CDR3: CATSSVPGQGIEQYF. The CDR3 DNA sequence: TGTGCCACCAGCAGCGTCCCGGGACAGGGGATCGAGCAGTACTTC.

This clone was seen once. V is TRBV4-1 and J is TRBJ2-1; 15 positions match TRBD2. The CDR3 sequence is 22 residues long. Losses at the gene ends were 1 base for V and 8 bases for J; bases not matched to a gene: 21. CDR1 MGHRA and CDR2 YSYEKL come from the germline V gene. CDR3: CASSQGSGLAGGPKLKSHEQFF. Written as DNA, the CDR3 is TGCGCCAGCAGCCAAGGCAGTGGACTAGCGGGAGGGCCCAAGCTTAAATCCCATGAGCAGTTCTTC.

The V gene is TRBV5-1, the J gene TRBJ1-6, with TRBD1 matching over 9 bases. The CDR3 contains 14 residues. Germline assignment: CDR1 SGHRS and CDR2 YFSETQ. The ends lost 5 bases at V and 9 bases at J; junction bases unmatched: 6. The CDR3 here is CASSRGQGVSPLHF. For the CDR3, the DNA is TGCGCCAGCAGTCGGGGACAGGGCGTTTCACCCCTCCACTTT.

This clone was recorded only once. The chain joins TRBV2 to TRBJ1-1; TRBD1 aligns across 9 bases. Germline lookup yields CDR1 SNHLY and CDR2 FYNNEI. The CDR3 consists of 14 residues. Trimming took 5 bases from V and 5 from J; bases not matched to a gene: 6. CDR3 DNA sequence: TGTGCCAGCAGTAAAACAGGGGGCAGGACTGAAGCTTTCTTT. Translation gives CASSKTGGRTEAFF.

In this sample, this clone turned up once. V is TRBV19 and J is TRBJ2-1, with 8 bases fitting TRBD1. Trimming took 5 bases from V and 2 from J; bases not matched to a gene: 8. This CDR3 contains 16 residues. Germline assignment: CDR1 LNHDA and CDR2 SQIVND (reference sequence). The CDR3 spells CASSGRTGSAYNEQFF. CDR3 in DNA: TGTGCCAGTAGTGGGCGGACAGGGAGTGCCTACAATGAGCAGTTCTTC.

The gene calls are TRBV13 and TRBJ2-3, with D possibly TRBD2 on 5 matching bases. This CDR3 region has 16 residues. V was shortened by 5 bases and J by 5 bases, with 20 bases between the two germline ends. Germline V lookup: CDR1 PRHDT, CDR2 FYEKMQ (reference sequence). The CDR3 sequence is CASSRTAEGSRDTQYF. The CDR3 coding sequence is TGTGCCAGCAGCCGCACTGCTGAGGGCAGTAGAGATACGCAGTATTTT.

The V gene is TRBV6-5, the J gene TRBJ1-1, with a weak D call TRBD1 (5 bases). The germline V gene has CDR1 MNHEY and CDR2 SVGAGI. This CDR3 has 16 residues. V was trimmed by 2 bases and J by 6 bases, leaving 19 bases between them. The CDR3 loop reads CASSYPGGVQNSEAFF. In DNA form, the CDR3 reads TGTGCCAGCAGTTACCCGGGGGGGGTACAGAATTCTGAAGCTTTCTTT.

The chain links TRBV4-1 to TRBJ2-5, with D perhaps matching TRBD1 (6 bases). V was shortened by 1 base and J by 5 bases, with 14 bases between the two germline ends. Germline V gives CDR1 MGHRA, CDR2 YSYEKL. CDR3 length: 15 amino acids. The CDR3, as DNA: TGCGCCAGCAGCCAAGGAGGGACAATAGCGGAGACCCAGTACTTC. The encoded protein is CASSQGGTIAETQYF.

The chain joins TRBV2 to TRBJ2-3; D is ambiguous. Trimming removed 10 bases from V and 4 bases from J, with 18 bases in between. The CDR3 covers 14 residues. CDR1 and CDR2 (germline): SNHLY, FYNNEI. CDR3 sequence reads: CATSSFLRSDTQYF. The CDR3 coding sequence is TGTGCCACCTCGTCGTTCTTGAGGTCAGATACGCAGTATTTT.

This sequence joins TRBV11-2 and TRBJ2-3, with 9 bases aligning to TRBD2. This CDR3 comprises 16 residues. CDR1 is SGHAT and CDR2 is FQNNGV in the germline V gene. V shed 3 bases, J shed 2 bases, and the junction held 6 bases outside the gene matches. The CDR3 DNA is TGTGCCAGCAGCTTGGGACAGCGGGAGGTCACAGATACGCAGTATTTT. Its translation: CASSLGQREVTDTQYF.

J is TRBJ1-1 and V is TRBV11-2, with D unclear. Trimming left V 5 bases short and J 5 bases short, with 9 bases between. The CDR3 consists of 12 residues. Germline V lookup: CDR1 SGHAT, CDR2 FQNNGV. In DNA form, the CDR3 reads TGTGCCAGCAGCCCTGAGTATACTGAAGCTTTCTTT. Amino acid sequence: CASSPEYTEAFF.

This clone was detected a few times. This chain uses TRBV20-1 with TRBJ2-2; 12 bases align to TRBD2. The CDR3 consists of 17 residues. The V gene end was trimmed by 7 bases and the J gene end by 5 bases; junction bases not matched to a gene: 14. CDR1 is DFQATT and CDR2 is SNEGSKA in the germline V gene (reference sequence). The DNA for the CDR3 is TGCAGTGTTAGTCGGTTCGCTGGGACTAGCGGGACCGGGGAGCTGTTTTTT. Residues: CSVSRFAGTSGTGELFF.

The chain recombines TRBV5-1 with TRBJ2-1; 15 bases are shared with TRBD2. After removal of 4 bases from V and 2 bases from J, the junction contained 4 bases not matched to a gene. Germline-derived CDR1 and CDR2 are SGHRS and YFSETQ. This CDR3 region has 17 residues. CDR3: CASSRGLAGGPYNEQFF. In nucleotides, the CDR3 is TGCGCCAGCAGCAGGGGACTAGCGGGGGGACCCTACAATGAGCAGTTCTTC.

The chain uses TRBV6-6 and TRBJ2-7; no firm D call. CDR3 length: 14 residues. V dropped 6 bases and J dropped 1 base, with 13 bases sitting between them. Germline lookup yields CDR1 MNHNY and CDR2 SVGAGI (reference sequence). CDR3 DNA sequence: TGTGCCAGCAGCTCACACCCCTCATCCTACGAGCAGTACTTC. This translates into CASSSHPSSYEQYF.

CDR3 nucleotide sequence: TGCAGCGCCGGGGACAGGGGAGACTATGGCTACACCTTC. This translates into CSAGDRGDYGYTF. This chain joins TRBV29-1 and TRBJ1-2, with 10 bases lining up with TRBD1. CDR3 length: 13 residues. Germline V lookup: CDR1 SQVTM, CDR2 ANQGSEA. The V segment lost 7 bases and the J segment 3 bases; nucleotides outside the gene matches: 5.

The rearrangement uses TRBV9 and TRBJ2-7; weak D call: TRBD2 (6 bases). The length of the CDR3 is 13 residues. In germline, CDR1 is SGDLS, CDR2 YYNGEE. V was trimmed by 3 bases and J by 6 bases, leaving 13 bases between them. The DNA for the CDR3 is TGTGCCAGCAGCGCTGGGACTCTCGGCGAGCAGTACTTC. Its protein product is CASSAGTLGEQYF.

J is TRBJ2-5 and V is TRBV29-1; no clear D gene. There are 13 residues in the CDR3. Looked up from germline, CDR1 is SQVTM and CDR2 is ANQGSEA. V lost 5 bases and J lost 4, with 14 bases in between. The CDR3: CSVQRHSRETQYF. Here the CDR3 DNA reads TGCAGCGTTCAACGCCATAGCCGAGAGACCCAGTACTTC.

The gene calls are TRBV7-9 and TRBJ1-6; 7 bases match TRBD1. V dropped 4 bases and J dropped 7; count of bases not matched to a gene: 4. Germline CDR1 reads SEHNR; CDR2 reads FQNEAQ (reference sequence). This CDR3 contains 14 residues. The CDR3 loop is CASSYGTENSPLHF. CDR3 bases: TGTGCCAGCAGCTACGGGACAGAAAATTCACCCCTCCACTTT.